The rows below give T cell receptor beta chains drawn from one sample of a study of T-cell reconstitution after alpha-beta-depleted transplantation in children. MiXCR, applied by TCRdb to the PCR reads, yields one record per CDR3 protein. The sample consists of some 200,000 distinct CDR3 sequences, approximately 8.4% of them appearing once. The sample was PBMCs, mostly from graft donor cells, taken 360 days after TCRalphabeta/CD19-depleted stem cell transplant. The receptors stem from a male patient between 2 and 15 years old who had a stem cell transplant for acute myeloid leukemia, so the T cells may come from the graft donor. CDR3s include the opening cysteine and the closing phenylalanine or tryptophan. The D gene is left open where the match is weak. Part of the rows lack a size; the others show once, few, many or a class for expanded clones.

v_call: TRBV9; j_call: TRBJ2-3; clone_size: -; d_call: TRBD2; cdr3_aa: CASTGGGRLDTQYF; cdr3_nt: TGTGCCAGCACCGGGGGCGGGAGGTTAGATACGCAGTATTTT
v_call: TRBV20-1; j_call: TRBJ2-3; clone_size: many; d_call: -; cdr3_aa: CSARVHDGTDTQYF; cdr3_nt: TGCAGTGCTAGAGTCCACGACGGTACAGATACGCAGTATTTT
v_call: TRBV10-3; j_call: TRBJ2-7; clone_size: -; d_call: -; cdr3_aa: CAISDLAAVPDEQYF; cdr3_nt: TGTGCCATCAGTGATTTAGCAGCGGTCCCTGACGAGCAGTACTTC
v_call: TRBV2; j_call: TRBJ2-3; clone_size: -; d_call: TRBD2; cdr3_aa: CATGQGLADTDTQYF; cdr3_nt: TGTGCCACCGGACAGGGACTAGCGGACACAGATACGCAGTATTTT
v_call: TRBV12-3/TRBV12-4; j_call: TRBJ2-5; clone_size: many; d_call: -; cdr3_aa: CASSYEGDSEAQYF; cdr3_nt: TGTGCCAGCAGTTATGAAGGAGACTCGGAGGCCCAGTACTTC
v_call: TRBV5-5; j_call: TRBJ2-5; clone_size: few; d_call: TRBD2; cdr3_aa: CASSFSRLAGGKTQYF; cdr3_nt: TGTGCCAGCAGCTTCTCCCGACTAGCGGGAGGAAAGACCCAGTACTTC
v_call: TRBV5-1; j_call: TRBJ2-7; clone_size: many; d_call: -; cdr3_aa: CASSLDALREQYF; cdr3_nt: TGCGCCAGCAGCTTGGACGCGCTCCGGGAGCAGTACTTC
v_call: TRBV5-1; j_call: TRBJ1-2; clone_size: many; d_call: TRBD1; cdr3_aa: CASSLGDSYGYTF; cdr3_nt: TGCGCCAGCAGCTTGGGGGACAGCTATGGCTACACCTTC
v_call: TRBV5-6; j_call: TRBJ1-1; clone_size: many; d_call: -; cdr3_aa: CASSSQGFAEAFF; cdr3_nt: TGTGCCAGCAGCTCACAGGGTTTCGCTGAAGCTTTCTTT
v_call: TRBV15; j_call: TRBJ2-5; clone_size: -; d_call: TRBD2; cdr3_aa: CATSRPTSGRGETQYF; cdr3_nt: TGTGCCACCAGCAGGCCGACTAGCGGGAGAGGGGAGACCCAGTACTTC
v_call: TRBV6-1; j_call: TRBJ1-6; clone_size: few; d_call: -; cdr3_aa: CASRVVGGDSPLHF; cdr3_nt: TGTGCCAGCAGAGTGGTCGGGGGAGATTCACCCCTCCACTTT
v_call: TRBV12-3/TRBV12-4; j_call: TRBJ1-5; clone_size: -; d_call: -; cdr3_aa: CASSLNPTRTFAQPQHF; cdr3_nt: TGTGCCAGCAGTTTAAACCCCACTCGGACATTTGCTCAGCCCCAGCATTTT
v_call: TRBV20-1; j_call: TRBJ2-2; clone_size: many; d_call: TRBD2; cdr3_aa: CSAPASGGIGELFF; cdr3_nt: TGCAGTGCTCCGGCTAGCGGGGGAATCGGGGAGCTGTTTTTT
v_call: TRBV5-1; j_call: TRBJ2-5; clone_size: -; d_call: -; cdr3_aa: CASSTGVETQYF; cdr3_nt: TGCGCCAGCAGCACTGGGGTAGAGACCCAGTACTTC
v_call: TRBV29-1; j_call: TRBJ1-3; clone_size: many; d_call: TRBD1; cdr3_aa: CSVGTRDSGNTIYF; cdr3_nt: TGCAGCGTGGGGACCCGGGACAGTGGAAACACCATATATTTT
v_call: TRBV7-2; j_call: TRBJ2-3; clone_size: few; d_call: TRBD2; cdr3_aa: CASSFGGRAADTQYF; cdr3_nt: TGTGCCAGCAGCTTTGGAGGGAGGGCTGCAGATACGCAGTATTTT
v_call: TRBV20-1; j_call: TRBJ2-5; clone_size: -; d_call: -; cdr3_aa: CSASDSLWTQYF; cdr3_nt: TGCAGTGCTAGTGATAGCTTATGGACCCAGTACTTC
v_call: TRBV20-1; j_call: TRBJ2-1; clone_size: few; d_call: TRBD2; cdr3_aa: CSAIAFGLAGAPEQFF; cdr3_nt: TGCAGTGCTATAGCTTTCGGACTAGCGGGAGCGCCCGAGCAGTTCTTC
v_call: TRBV5-1; j_call: TRBJ2-6; clone_size: -; d_call: -; cdr3_aa: CASRAASGANVLTF; cdr3_nt: TGCGCCAGCAGAGCTGCCTCTGGGGCCAACGTCCTGACTTTC
v_call: TRBV4-3; j_call: TRBJ2-5; clone_size: -; d_call: -; cdr3_aa: CASSQDEGRETQYF; cdr3_nt: TGCGCCAGCAGCCAAGACGAGGGTAGGGAGACCCAGTACTTC
v_call: TRBV5-5; j_call: TRBJ2-1; clone_size: -; d_call: -; cdr3_aa: CASSRDPGGEQFF; cdr3_nt: TGTGCCAGCAGCCGGGACCCCGGCGGTGAGCAGTTCTTC
v_call: TRBV5-5; j_call: TRBJ1-5; clone_size: few; d_call: TRBD1; cdr3_aa: CASSETGYESNQPQHF; cdr3_nt: TGTGCCAGCAGCGAGACAGGGTACGAGAGCAATCAGCCCCAGCATTTT
v_call: TRBV12-3/TRBV12-4; j_call: TRBJ2-3; clone_size: many; d_call: -; cdr3_aa: CASSLADILATDTQYF; cdr3_nt: TGTGCCAGCAGCCTCGCCGACATTCTCGCAACAGATACGCAGTATTTT
v_call: TRBV12-3/TRBV12-4; j_call: TRBJ1-2; clone_size: many; d_call: -; cdr3_aa: CASRGPGTHYGYTF; cdr3_nt: TGTGCCAGCAGGGGCCCCGGGACGCACTATGGCTACACCTTC
v_call: TRBV20-1; j_call: TRBJ2-5; clone_size: many; d_call: TRBD1; cdr3_aa: CSAVGQDQETQYF; cdr3_nt: TGCAGTGCTGTCGGACAGGATCAAGAGACCCAGTACTTC
v_call: TRBV3-1; j_call: TRBJ1-5; clone_size: many; d_call: TRBD1; cdr3_aa: CASSQTTGDNQPQHF; cdr3_nt: TGTGCCAGCAGCCAGACGACAGGGGACAATCAGCCCCAGCATTTT
v_call: TRBV7-2; j_call: TRBJ1-5; clone_size: few; d_call: -; cdr3_aa: CASSLDGPYSNQPQHF; cdr3_nt: TGTGCCAGCAGCTTAGACGGGCCATATAGCAATCAGCCCCAGCATTTT
v_call: TRBV4-1; j_call: TRBJ2-5; clone_size: many; d_call: -; cdr3_aa: CASSQGVRETQYF; cdr3_nt: TGCGCCAGCAGCCAAGGTGTTCGTGAGACCCAGTACTTC
v_call: TRBV12-3/TRBV12-4; j_call: TRBJ1-1; clone_size: few; d_call: -; cdr3_aa: CASSLFTPNTEAFF; cdr3_nt: TGTGCCAGCAGTTTGTTTACTCCGAACACTGAAGCTTTCTTT
v_call: TRBV20-1; j_call: TRBJ1-5; clone_size: few; d_call: TRBD1; cdr3_aa: CSVVGQENQPQHF; cdr3_nt: TGCAGTGTGGTAGGACAGGAAAATCAGCCCCAGCATTTT
v_call: TRBV12-3/TRBV12-4; j_call: TRBJ1-3; clone_size: many; d_call: -; cdr3_aa: CASSFGRVSGNTIYF; cdr3_nt: TGTGCCAGCAGTTTTGGGCGGGTCTCTGGAAACACCATATATTTT
v_call: TRBV20-1; j_call: TRBJ1-4; clone_size: -; d_call: -; cdr3_aa: CSASYATNEKLFF; cdr3_nt: TGCAGTGCTTCGTATGCAACTAATGAAAAACTGTTTTTT
v_call: TRBV6-5; j_call: TRBJ2-7; clone_size: few; d_call: -; cdr3_aa: CASSYSLKGRNEQYF; cdr3_nt: TGTGCCAGCAGTTACTCGTTAAAGGGGAGGAACGAGCAGTACTTC
v_call: TRBV5-1; j_call: TRBJ2-2; clone_size: -; d_call: TRBD1; cdr3_aa: CASSFLTQTGSTGELFF; cdr3_nt: TGCGCCAGCAGCTTCTTGACGCAGACAGGGTCCACCGGGGAGCTGTTTTTT
v_call: TRBV11-1; j_call: TRBJ1-1; clone_size: many; d_call: -; cdr3_aa: CASSSQMNTEAFF; cdr3_nt: TGTGCCAGCAGCTCACAGATGAACACTGAAGCTTTCTTT
v_call: TRBV15; j_call: TRBJ2-3; clone_size: -; d_call: TRBD2; cdr3_aa: CATSSSLAGAADTQYF; cdr3_nt: TGTGCCACCAGCAGCTCCCTAGCGGGAGCTGCAGATACGCAGTATTTT
v_call: TRBV15; j_call: TRBJ2-7; clone_size: many; d_call: -; cdr3_aa: CATSRDPAYEQYF; cdr3_nt: TGTGCCACCAGCAGAGATCCCGCCTACGAGCAGTACTTC
v_call: TRBV20-1; j_call: TRBJ2-2; clone_size: -; d_call: -; cdr3_aa: CSARVDSPGELFF; cdr3_nt: TGCAGTGCTAGAGTCGACTCCCCCGGGGAGCTGTTTTTT
v_call: TRBV5-4; j_call: TRBJ2-3; clone_size: many; d_call: TRBD2; cdr3_aa: CASRLGLAGDTQYF; cdr3_nt: TGTGCCAGCAGGCTTGGACTAGCGGGAGATACGCAGTATTTT
v_call: TRBV5-1; j_call: TRBJ2-3; clone_size: few; d_call: -; cdr3_aa: CASSLGVGTDTQYF; cdr3_nt: TGCGCCAGCAGCTTGGGAGTTGGGACAGATACGCAGTATTTT
v_call: TRBV18; j_call: TRBJ1-4; clone_size: -; d_call: -; cdr3_aa: CASSPPWGSEKLFF; cdr3_nt: TGTGCCAGCTCACCACCGTGGGGTAGTGAAAAACTGTTTTTT
v_call: TRBV29-1; j_call: TRBJ1-2; clone_size: many; d_call: -; cdr3_aa: CSVLTTGNYGYTF; cdr3_nt: TGCAGCGTATTAACGACGGGGAACTATGGCTACACCTTC
v_call: TRBV7-6; j_call: TRBJ2-1; clone_size: few; d_call: -; cdr3_aa: CASSLGTPAYNEQFF; cdr3_nt: TGTGCCAGCAGCTTAGGGACACCCGCCTACAATGAGCAGTTCTTC
v_call: TRBV20-1; j_call: TRBJ2-3; clone_size: -; d_call: -; cdr3_aa: CSASRESVSDTQYF; cdr3_nt: TGCAGTGCTAGCCGTGAGTCGGTATCAGATACGCAGTATTTT
v_call: TRBV12-3/TRBV12-4; j_call: TRBJ2-3; clone_size: many; d_call: -; cdr3_aa: CASSPLGPGGRDTQYF; cdr3_nt: TGTGCCAGCAGCCCCTTGGGACCCGGTGGGAGAGATACGCAGTATTTT
v_call: TRBV11-2; j_call: TRBJ2-1; clone_size: few; d_call: -; cdr3_aa: CASSSLQGPHEQFF; cdr3_nt: TGTGCCAGCAGCTCCCTACAGGGCCCCCATGAGCAGTTCTTC
v_call: TRBV7-2; j_call: TRBJ2-3; clone_size: few; d_call: TRBD2; cdr3_aa: CASSLAPSGGAIDTQYF; cdr3_nt: TGTGCCAGCAGCTTAGCGCCGAGCGGGGGGGCCATCGATACGCAGTATTTT
v_call: TRBV20-1; j_call: TRBJ2-3; clone_size: -; d_call: -; cdr3_aa: CSAGTSIGVTDTQYF; cdr3_nt: TGCAGTGCGGGGACGAGCATCGGGGTTACAGATACGCAGTATTTT
v_call: TRBV5-1; j_call: TRBJ2-3; clone_size: many; d_call: -; cdr3_aa: CASSSGPDTQYF; cdr3_nt: TGCGCCAGCAGCTCGGGTCCAGATACGCAGTATTTT
v_call: TRBV9; j_call: TRBJ1-3; clone_size: many; d_call: -; cdr3_aa: CASSTANLEGSTIYF; cdr3_nt: TGTGCCAGCAGCACAGCGAACCTGGAGGGGTCCACCATATATTTT
v_call: TRBV27; j_call: TRBJ2-2; clone_size: -; d_call: -; cdr3_aa: CASHKGRGANTGELFF; cdr3_nt: TGTGCCAGCCACAAGGGTAGGGGCGCAAACACCGGGGAGCTGTTTTTT
v_call: TRBV12-3/TRBV12-4; j_call: TRBJ2-5; clone_size: -; d_call: -; cdr3_aa: CASSPLAGMWETQYF; cdr3_nt: TGTGCCAGCAGTCCCCTCGCGGGGATGTGGGAGACCCAGTACTTC
v_call: TRBV29-1; j_call: TRBJ1-1; clone_size: many; d_call: -; cdr3_aa: CSGGLGYDTEAFF; cdr3_nt: TGCAGCGGGGGACTGGGGTACGACACTGAAGCTTTCTTT